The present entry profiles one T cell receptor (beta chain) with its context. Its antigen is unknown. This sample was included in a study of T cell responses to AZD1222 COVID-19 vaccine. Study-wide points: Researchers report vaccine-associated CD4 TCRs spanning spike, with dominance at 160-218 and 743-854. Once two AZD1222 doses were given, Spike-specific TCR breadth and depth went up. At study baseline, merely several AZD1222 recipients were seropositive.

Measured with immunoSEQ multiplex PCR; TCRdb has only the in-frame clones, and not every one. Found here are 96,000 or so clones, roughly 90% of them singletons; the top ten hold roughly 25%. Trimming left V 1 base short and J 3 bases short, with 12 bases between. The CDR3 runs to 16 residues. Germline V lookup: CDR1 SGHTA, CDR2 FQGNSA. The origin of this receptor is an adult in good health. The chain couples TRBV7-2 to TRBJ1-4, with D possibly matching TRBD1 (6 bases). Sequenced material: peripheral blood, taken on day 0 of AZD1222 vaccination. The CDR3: CASSLDRQAANEKLFF. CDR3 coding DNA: TGTGCCAGCAGCTTAGACAGACAGGCGGCTAATGAAAAACTGTTTTTT.